This T cell receptor beta chain was sequenced in a study of cytomegalovirus exposure and HLA in healthy donors. Germline V CDR1 and CDR2: MNHEY, SMNVEV (reference sequence). The CDR3 has 13 amino acids. Trimming cost V 3 bases and J 8 bases, with 13 bases left between them. The PCR employed 60 Vbeta primers together with 13 Jbeta primers. The data were produced by immunoSEQ multiplex PCR, yet TCRdb's version contains in-frame clones alone and is incomplete. In the table there are 200,000 to 250,000 clones, 60% to 80% of which are singletons. This chain joins TRBV27 and TRBJ1-2; a possible D gene is TRBD1 (6 bases). Specimen: PBMCs. This clonotype was sampled from a young man in good health and CMV-seronegative. This CDR3 reads CASSFAGARGYTF. The CDR3 bases are TGTGCCAGCAGTTTCGCGGGGGCTAGGGGCTACACCTTC.